This TCR beta chain was profiled in a study of OX40 agonist ivuxolimab in advanced cancers. Study context: At doses from 0.01 to 10 mg/kg, patients were given intravenous ivuxolimab every 2 weeks. There were three patients with partial responses, one having hepatocellular carcinoma and two cutaneous melanoma. A diagnosis of hepatocellular carcinoma, melanoma, renal cell or head and neck cancer was present in dose-escalation patients.

TCRdb's copy holds only in-frame clones and misses some; the assay was immunoSEQ multiplex PCR. The data hold about 30,000 clones, with around nine tenths observed a single time. The ends lost 0 bases at V and 3 bases at J; junction bases unmatched: 14. This CDR3 region has 19 residues. Germline CDR1 GTSNPN, CDR2 SVGIG (reference sequence). Findings and limits, study-wide: Average numbers of expanded clones were greater in CD8+ T cells than in CD4+.

About this clone itself: What it binds is not known.

This sequence was found in an adult with an advanced solid tumor such as melanoma, head and neck, liver or kidney cancer. The V and J genes are TRBV30 and TRBJ2-5, with TRBD2 matching over 12 bases. Sequences were derived from CD4+ or CD8+ T cells sorted from blood, sampled in a trial of the OX40 agonist ivuxolimab. The CDR3 protein is CAWSVFGLAGRGSEETQYF. CDR3 in DNA: TGTGCCTGGAGTGTATTTGGACTAGCGGGAAGGGGTAGCGAAGAGACCCAGTACTTC.